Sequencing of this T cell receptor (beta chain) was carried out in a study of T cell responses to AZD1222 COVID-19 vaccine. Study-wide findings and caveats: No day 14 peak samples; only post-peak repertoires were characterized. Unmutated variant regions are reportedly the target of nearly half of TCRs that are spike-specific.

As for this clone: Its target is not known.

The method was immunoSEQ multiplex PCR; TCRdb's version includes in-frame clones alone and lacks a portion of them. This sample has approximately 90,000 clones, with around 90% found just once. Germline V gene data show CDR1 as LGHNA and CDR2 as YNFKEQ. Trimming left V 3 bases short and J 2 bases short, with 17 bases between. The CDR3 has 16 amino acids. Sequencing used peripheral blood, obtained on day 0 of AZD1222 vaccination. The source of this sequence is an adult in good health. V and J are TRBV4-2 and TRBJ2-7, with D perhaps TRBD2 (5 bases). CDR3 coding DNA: TGTGCCAGCAGCCAGGATGGGAGCACGGCGGCCTACGAGCAGTACTTC. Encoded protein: CASSQDGSTAAYEQYF.